Listed below are T cell receptor beta chains from one sample, sequenced in a study of cytomegalovirus exposure and HLA in healthy donors. TCRdb's table, derived via immunoSEQ multiplex PCR, lists solely in-frame clones and lacks some. This table has some 150,000 clones, roughly four fifths appearing once. Sequenced sample: PBMCs. Receptor source: a female donor in good health and CMV-seropositive. Each CDR3 is given with its conserved first and last residue. The D gene is left open where the match is weak. Not all rows give a size; the values are once, few, many and, for expanded clones, a class.

V,J,D,size,CDR3,DNA
TRBV12-1,TRBJ1-5,NA,NA,CASSRGGQVVNQPQHF,TGTGCCAGCAGCCGGGGGGGGCAAGTAGTCAATCAGCCCCAGCATTTT
TRBV5-8,TRBJ2-7,NA,NA,CATTLETGGLSYEQYF,TGTGCCACAACCCTGGAGACCGGGGGGCTCTCCTACGAGCAGTACTTC
TRBV7-2,TRBJ2-7,NA,NA,CASSLTNVEQYF,TGTGCCAGCAGCCTGACAAACGTCGAGCAGTACTTC
TRBV7-8,TRBJ1-3,NA,NA,CASSLVGGTGNTIYF,TGTGCCAGCAGCTTAGTCGGCGGAACCGGAAACACCATATATTTT
TRBV10-1,TRBJ1-5,NA,once,CASSGGENQPQHF,TGCGCCAGCAGTGGTGGGGAGAATCAGCCCCAGCATTTT
TRBV7-3,TRBJ2-3,NA,NA,CASSLGQATDTQYF,TGTGCCAGCAGCTTGGGGCAGGCTACAGATACGCAGTATTTT
TRBV5-1,TRBJ2-2,TRBD2,few,CASSLVSGRANTGELFF,TGCGCCAGCAGCTTGGTTAGCGGGAGGGCGAACACCGGGGAGCTGTTTTTT
TRBV10-1,TRBJ2-3,NA,few,CASSESSSTDTQYF,TGCGCCAGCAGTGAGTCGAGTAGCACAGATACGCAGTATTTT
TRBV4-1,TRBJ1-1,TRBD1,NA,CASSHRGAPEAFF,TGCGCCAGCAGCCACAGGGGGGCGCCTGAAGCTTTCTTT
TRBV29-1,TRBJ1-5,NA,NA,CSVEGGGQPQHF,TGCAGCGTTGAAGGGGGAGGTCAGCCCCAGCATTTT
TRBV9,TRBJ2-3,NA,NA,CASSAGASTDTQYF,TGTGCCAGCAGCGCTGGGGCTAGCACAGATACGCAGTATTTT
TRBV5-1,TRBJ2-5,TRBD1,once,CASSPDRGRGTQYF,TGCGCCAGCAGCCCTGACAGGGGGCGGGGGACCCAGTACTTC
TRBV18,TRBJ1-4,TRBD1,NA,CASSPRTGTNEKLFF,TGTGCCAGCTCACCACGGACAGGGACTAATGAAAAACTGTTTTTT
TRBV7-9,TRBJ1-5,NA,NA,CASSSGTGLNQPQHF,TGTGCCAGCAGCTCGGGCACAGGGTTAAATCAGCCCCAGCATTTT
TRBV5-1,TRBJ1-6,NA,few,CASSLEGGANSPLHF,TGCGCCAGCAGCTTGGAAGGGGGGGCTAATTCACCCCTCCACTTT
TRBV7-2,TRBJ2-7,NA,NA,CASSLARFDEQYF,TGTGCCAGCAGCTTGGCCAGGTTCGACGAGCAGTACTTC
TRBV29-1,TRBJ1-2,NA,NA,CSVIESSGDYGYTF,TGCAGCGTTATCGAGTCTTCAGGGGACTATGGCTACACCTTC
TRBV15,TRBJ1-6,NA,NA,CATSRERGTGENSPLHF,TGTGCCACCAGCAGAGAGCGGGGGACGGGGGAGAATTCACCCCTCCACTTT
TRBV10-2,TRBJ2-7,TRBD2,NA,CASSEPRVSGSGEQYF,TGCGCCAGCAGTGAACCGCGTGTGAGCGGGAGTGGCGAGCAGTACTTC
TRBV6-1,TRBJ2-6,TRBD1,few,CASSGGTGSSGANVLTF,TGTGCCAGCAGTGGGGGGACAGGGAGCTCTGGGGCCAACGTCCTGACTTTC
TRBV7-3,TRBJ2-7,TRBD2,NA,CASSDGTSLYEQYF,TGTGCCAGCAGCGACGGGACTAGCCTCTACGAGCAGTACTTC
TRBV5-1,TRBJ2-2,TRBD1,NA,CASSWRTGETGELFF,TGCGCCAGCAGCTGGAGGACAGGGGAAACCGGGGAGCTGTTTTTT
TRBV30,TRBJ2-1,TRBD2,NA,CAWSVTLAGIFSTASNEQFF,TGTGCCTGGAGTGTAACTCTAGCGGGAATATTCTCCACAGCATCCAATGAGCAGTTCTTC
TRBV12-5,TRBJ2-7,NA,NA,CASGFSYEQYF,TGTGCTAGTGGTTTTAGTTACGAGCAGTACTTC
TRBV7-2,TRBJ2-7,TRBD2,NA,CASSLGGLAGAYEQYF,TGTGCCAGCAGCTTAGGGGGACTAGCGGGAGCCTACGAGCAGTACTTC
TRBV5-6,TRBJ1-4,TRBD1,NA,CASSRETGNNEKLFF,TGTGCCAGCAGCCGAGAGACAGGGAATAATGAAAAACTGTTTTTT
TRBV11-2,TRBJ2-3,TRBD2,NA,CASSLVWTSDTQYF,TGTGCCAGCAGCTTAGTATGGACTAGCGATACGCAGTATTTT
TRBV11-2,TRBJ1-1,TRBD1,few,CASSWGQMNTEAFF,TGTGCCAGCAGCTGGGGACAGATGAACACTGAAGCTTTCTTT
TRBV18,TRBJ2-7,NA,NA,CASSPTGNYEQYF,TGTGCCAGCTCACCTACAGGGAACTACGAGCAGTACTTC
TRBV14,TRBJ1-5,NA,NA,CASSNYGQPQHF,TGTGCCAGCAGTAATTACGGTCAGCCCCAGCATTTT
TRBV10-3,TRBJ1-2,NA,once,CAITKELIYGYTF,TGTGCCATCACCAAGGAGCTTATCTATGGCTACACCTTC
TRBV28,TRBJ2-7,TRBD2,few,CASRIAGASSYEQYF,TGTGCCAGCAGGATAGCGGGGGCCTCTTCTTACGAGCAGTACTTC
TRBV19,TRBJ2-3,NA,once,CASSLGDTQYF,TGTGCCAGTAGTCTCGGGGATACGCAGTATTTT
TRBV30,TRBJ2-7,TRBD2,once,CAWSGLADYEQYF,TGTGCCTGGAGTGGTCTAGCGGACTACGAGCAGTACTTC
TRBV10-3,TRBJ1-5,TRBD1,NA,CAIRSDRDQPQHF,TGTGCCATCAGGTCAGACAGGGATCAGCCCCAGCATTTT
TRBV7-3,TRBJ2-5,NA,NA,CASSLGAGETQYF,TGTGCCAGCAGCTTAGGGGCAGGAGAGACCCAGTACTTC
TRBV5-6,TRBJ2-3,NA,NA,CASSLAKRSTDTQYF,TGTGCCAGCAGCTTGGCGAAGCGGAGCACAGATACGCAGTATTTT
TRBV28,TRBJ2-1,TRBD1,NA,CASNRGYNEQFF,TGTGCCAGCAACAGGGGGTACAATGAGCAGTTCTTC
TRBV9,TRBJ2-1,NA,NA,CASSGGAAGSLRREQFF,TGTGCCAGCAGTGGGGGGGCCGCCGGGAGCCTCCGTAGGGAGCAGTTCTTC
TRBV5-6,TRBJ2-7,TRBD2,NA,CASSLTSGGYEQYF,TGTGCCAGCAGTTTGACTAGCGGGGGCTACGAGCAGTACTTC
TRBV29-1,TRBJ2-7,NA,few,CSVGVWGRAWNYEQYF,TGCAGCGTTGGCGTGTGGGGCAGGGCTTGGAATTACGAGCAGTACTTC
TRBV28,TRBJ2-3,NA,NA,CASSPPSGAATDTQYF,TGTGCCAGCAGCCCACCAAGCGGAGCAGCCACAGATACGCAGTATTTT
TRBV2,TRBJ1-1,NA,NA,CASTQRGVGYTEAFF,TGTGCCAGCACTCAGCGGGGGGTGGGCTACACTGAAGCTTTCTTT
TRBV9,TRBJ1-3,NA,few,CASSVAAGSSGNTIYF,TGTGCCAGCAGCGTAGCGGCGGGCTCATCTGGAAACACCATATATTTT
TRBV18,TRBJ1-4,TRBD1,NA,CASSLTGTGDEKLFF,TGTGCCAGCTCACTAACCGGGACAGGGGACGAAAAACTGTTTTTT
TRBV30,TRBJ2-2,TRBD1,NA,CAWGRKQGAQGTGELFF,TGTGCCTGGGGGAGAAAACAGGGGGCGCAGGGAACCGGGGAGCTGTTTTTT
TRBV5-5,TRBJ2-2,NA,NA,CASSPPDTGELFF,TGTGCCAGCAGCCCACCAGACACCGGGGAGCTGTTTTTT
TRBV9,TRBJ2-5,TRBD1,NA,CASSVEQGTGETQYF,TGTGCCAGCAGCGTAGAACAGGGGACGGGGGAGACCCAGTACTTC
TRBV11-2,TRBJ2-7,TRBD2,once,CASSQSSGRINEQYF,TGTGCCAGCAGTCAATCTAGCGGGAGAATAAACGAGCAGTACTTC
TRBV7-9,TRBJ2-2,TRBD2,NA,CASPGLAGQVNGELFF,TGTGCCAGCCCAGGACTAGCGGGTCAGGTTAACGGGGAGCTGTTTTTT
TRBV5-5,TRBJ2-3,NA,NA,CASSLAPSGTDTQYF,TGTGCCAGCAGCTTGGCGCCATCGGGCACAGATACGCAGTATTTT
TRBV2,TRBJ1-6,NA,NA,CASRQGFNSPLHF,TGTGCCAGCAGACAGGGTTTTAATTCACCCCTCCACTTT
TRBV4-2,TRBJ2-7,NA,NA,CASSPGTGSYEQYF,TGTGCCAGCAGCCCGGGGACTGGATCCTACGAGCAGTACTTC
TRBV13,TRBJ1-6,TRBD1,NA,CASSLERGLNSPLHF,TGTGCCAGCAGCTTAGAAAGGGGGCTAAATTCACCCCTCCACTTT
TRBV27,TRBJ1-2,NA,NA,CASSSRQENYGYTF,TGTGCCAGCAGTTCCAGACAGGAGAACTATGGCTACACCTTC
TRBV7-3,TRBJ2-3,NA,NA,CASSGQITDTQYF,TGTGCCAGCAGCGGTCAGATCACAGATACGCAGTATTTT
TRBV6-6,TRBJ1-1,NA,NA,CASSYLAMNTEAFF,TGTGCCAGCAGTTACCTAGCCATGAACACTGAAGCTTTCTTT
TRBV6-5,TRBJ2-7,NA,once,CASSPSTGFYEQYF,TGTGCCAGCAGTCCCTCGACAGGTTTCTACGAGCAGTACTTC
TRBV10-3,TRBJ2-5,TRBD1,NA,CAIRKTGSDETQYF,TGTGCCATCAGGAAGACAGGGTCGGACGAGACCCAGTACTTC
TRBV30,TRBJ2-7,NA,NA,CAWSGPLGGTAYEQYF,TGTGCCTGGAGTGGCCCCCTTGGCGGGACCGCCTACGAGCAGTACTTC